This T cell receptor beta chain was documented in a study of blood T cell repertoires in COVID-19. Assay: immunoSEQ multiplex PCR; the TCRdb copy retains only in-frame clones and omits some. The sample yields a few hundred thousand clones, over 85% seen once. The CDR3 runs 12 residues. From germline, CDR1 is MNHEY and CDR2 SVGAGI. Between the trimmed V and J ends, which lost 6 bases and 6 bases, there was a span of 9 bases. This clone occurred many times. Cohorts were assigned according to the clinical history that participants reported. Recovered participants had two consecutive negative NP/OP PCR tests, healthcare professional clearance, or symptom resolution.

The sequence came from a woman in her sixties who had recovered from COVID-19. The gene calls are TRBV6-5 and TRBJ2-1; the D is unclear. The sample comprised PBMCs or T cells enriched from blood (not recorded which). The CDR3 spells CASSRASNEQFF. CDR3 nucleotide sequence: TGTGCCAGCAGCCGCGCATCCAATGAGCAGTTCTTC.